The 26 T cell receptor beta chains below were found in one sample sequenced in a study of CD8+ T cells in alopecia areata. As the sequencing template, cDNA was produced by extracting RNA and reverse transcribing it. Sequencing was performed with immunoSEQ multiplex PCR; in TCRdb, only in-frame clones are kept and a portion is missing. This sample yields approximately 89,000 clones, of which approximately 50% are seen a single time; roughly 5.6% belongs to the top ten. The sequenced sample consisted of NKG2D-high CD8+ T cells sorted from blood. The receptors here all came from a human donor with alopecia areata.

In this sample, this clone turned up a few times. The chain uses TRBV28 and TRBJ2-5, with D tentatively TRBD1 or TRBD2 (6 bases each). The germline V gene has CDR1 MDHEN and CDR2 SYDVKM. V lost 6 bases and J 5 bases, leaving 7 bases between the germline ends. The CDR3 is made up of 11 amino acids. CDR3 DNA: TGTGCCAGCAGAGGGGGGGAGACCCAGTACTTC. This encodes CASRGGETQYF. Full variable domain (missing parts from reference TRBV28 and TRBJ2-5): DVKVTQSSRYLVKRTGEKVFLECVQDMDHENMFWYRQDPGLGLRLIYFSYDVKMKEKGDIPEGYSVSREKKERFSLILESASTNQTSMYLCASRGGETQYFGPGTRLLVL.

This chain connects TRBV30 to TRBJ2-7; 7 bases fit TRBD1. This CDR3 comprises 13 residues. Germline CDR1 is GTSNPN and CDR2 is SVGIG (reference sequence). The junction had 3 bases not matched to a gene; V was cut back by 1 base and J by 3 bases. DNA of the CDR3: TGTGCCTGGAGTGAGGACAGGAACTACGAGCAGTACTTC. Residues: CAWSEDRNYEQYF.

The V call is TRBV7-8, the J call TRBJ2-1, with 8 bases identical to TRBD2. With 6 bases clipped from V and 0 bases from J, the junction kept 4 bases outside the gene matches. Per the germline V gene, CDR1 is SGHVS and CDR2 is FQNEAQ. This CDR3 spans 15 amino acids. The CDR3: CASRPSGGSYNEQFF. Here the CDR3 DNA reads TGTGCCAGCAGACCGAGCGGGGGCTCCTACAATGAGCAGTTCTTC.

CDR3 DNA: TGCAGCGTTGAAACGGCGGCCTACGAGCAGTACTTC. The encoded protein is CSVETAAYEQYF. The chain employs TRBV29-1 and TRBJ2-5, with D unresolved. The J call may be incorrect, as the DNA end agrees better with TRBJ2-7. Germline values: CDR1 SQVTM, CDR2 ANQGSEA. The CDR3 is made up of 12 amino acids.

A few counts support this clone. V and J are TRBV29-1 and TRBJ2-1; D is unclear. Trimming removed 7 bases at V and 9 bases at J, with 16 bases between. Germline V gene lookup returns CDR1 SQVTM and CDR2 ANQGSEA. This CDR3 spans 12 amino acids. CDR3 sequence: CSANLDIGEQFF. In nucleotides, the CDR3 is TGCAGCGCAAATTTAGATATTGGTGAGCAGTTCTTC.

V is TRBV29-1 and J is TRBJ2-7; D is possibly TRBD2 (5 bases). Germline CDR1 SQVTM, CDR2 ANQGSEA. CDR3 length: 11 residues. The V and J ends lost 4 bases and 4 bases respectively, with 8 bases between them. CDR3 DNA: TGCAGCGTTGGCGAGGGATACGAGCAGTACTTC. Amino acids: CSVGEGYEQYF.

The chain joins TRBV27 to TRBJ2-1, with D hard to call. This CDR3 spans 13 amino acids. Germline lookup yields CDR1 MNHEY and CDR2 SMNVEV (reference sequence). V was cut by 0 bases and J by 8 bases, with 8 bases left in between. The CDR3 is CASSLSMVHEQFF. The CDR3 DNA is TGTGCCAGCAGTTTATCGATGGTACATGAGCAGTTCTTC.

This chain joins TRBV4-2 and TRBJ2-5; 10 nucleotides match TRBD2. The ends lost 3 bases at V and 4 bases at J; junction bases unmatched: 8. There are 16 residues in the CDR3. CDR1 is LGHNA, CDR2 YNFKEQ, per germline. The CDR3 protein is CASSHPLAGEGETQYF. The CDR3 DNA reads TGTGCCAGCAGCCATCCTCTAGCGGGAGAGGGAGAGACCCAGTACTTC.

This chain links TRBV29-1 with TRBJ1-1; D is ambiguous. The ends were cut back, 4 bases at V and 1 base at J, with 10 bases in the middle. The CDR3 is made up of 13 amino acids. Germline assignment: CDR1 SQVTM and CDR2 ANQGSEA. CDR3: CSVGRARNTEAFF. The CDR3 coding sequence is TGCAGCGTTGGAAGAGCCAGGAACACTGAAGCTTTCTTT.

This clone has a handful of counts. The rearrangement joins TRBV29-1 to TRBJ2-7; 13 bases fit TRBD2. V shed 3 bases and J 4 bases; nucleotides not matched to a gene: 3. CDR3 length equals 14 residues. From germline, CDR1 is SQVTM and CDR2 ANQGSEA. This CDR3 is CSVEGTSGEYEQYF. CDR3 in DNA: TGCAGCGTTGAGGGGACTAGCGGGGAATACGAGCAGTACTTC.

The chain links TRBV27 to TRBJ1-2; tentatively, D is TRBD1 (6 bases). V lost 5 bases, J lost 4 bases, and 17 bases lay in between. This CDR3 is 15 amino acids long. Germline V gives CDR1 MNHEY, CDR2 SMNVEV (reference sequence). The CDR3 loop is CASSTESGQFYGYTF. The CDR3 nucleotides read TGTGCCAGCAGTACCGAATCCGGACAGTTCTATGGCTACACCTTC.

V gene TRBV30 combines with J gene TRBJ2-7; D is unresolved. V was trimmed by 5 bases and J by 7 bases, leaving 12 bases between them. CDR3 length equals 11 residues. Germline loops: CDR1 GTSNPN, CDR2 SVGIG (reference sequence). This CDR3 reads CAWSPGEEQYF. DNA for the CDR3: TGTGCCTGGTCCCCGGGTGAGGAGCAGTACTTC.

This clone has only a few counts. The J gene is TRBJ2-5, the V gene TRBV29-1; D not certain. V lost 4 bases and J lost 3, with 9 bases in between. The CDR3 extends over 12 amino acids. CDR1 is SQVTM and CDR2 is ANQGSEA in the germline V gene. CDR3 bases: TGCAGCGTTGCGACTTATGAAGAGACCCAGTACTTC. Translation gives CSVATYEETQYF.

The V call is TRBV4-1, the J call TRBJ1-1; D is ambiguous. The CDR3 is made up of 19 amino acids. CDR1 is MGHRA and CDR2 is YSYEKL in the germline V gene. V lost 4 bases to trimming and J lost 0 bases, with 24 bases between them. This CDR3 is CASSPLHNPRGNMNTEAFF. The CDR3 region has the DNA TGCGCCAGCAGCCCCCTCCATAATCCACGAGGGAACATGAACACTGAAGCTTTCTTT.

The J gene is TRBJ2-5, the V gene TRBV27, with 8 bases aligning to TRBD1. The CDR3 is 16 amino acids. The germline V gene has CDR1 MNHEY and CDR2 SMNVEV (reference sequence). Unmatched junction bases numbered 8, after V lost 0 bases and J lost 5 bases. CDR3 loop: CASSLSRTGSWETQYF. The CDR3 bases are TGTGCCAGCAGTTTATCGAGGACAGGGTCATGGGAGACCCAGTACTTC.

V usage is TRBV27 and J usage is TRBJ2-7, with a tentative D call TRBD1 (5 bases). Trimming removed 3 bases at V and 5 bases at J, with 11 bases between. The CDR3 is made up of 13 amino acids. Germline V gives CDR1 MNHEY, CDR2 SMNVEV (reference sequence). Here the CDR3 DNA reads TGTGCCAGCAGTTTTGGACATTCTCACGAGCAGTACTTC. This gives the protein CASSFGHSHEQYF.

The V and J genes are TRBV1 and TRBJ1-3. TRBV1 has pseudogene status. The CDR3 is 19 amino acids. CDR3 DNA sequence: TGCACCAGCAGCCAAGGAGCCTGCGAGCCGGCTTTCTCTGAAAACACCATATATTTT. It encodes CTSSQGACEPAFSENTIYF.

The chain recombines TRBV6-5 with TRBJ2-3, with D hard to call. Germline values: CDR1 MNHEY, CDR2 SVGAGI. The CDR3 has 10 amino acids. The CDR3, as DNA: TGTGCAACGTTACAAGATACGCAGTATTTT. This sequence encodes CATLQDTQYF.

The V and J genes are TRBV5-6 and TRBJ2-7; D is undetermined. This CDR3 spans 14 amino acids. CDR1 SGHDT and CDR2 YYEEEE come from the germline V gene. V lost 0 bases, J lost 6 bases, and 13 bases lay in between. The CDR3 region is CASSLDLGDIEQYF. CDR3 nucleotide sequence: TGTGCCAGCAGCTTGGATTTGGGCGACATCGAGCAGTACTTC.

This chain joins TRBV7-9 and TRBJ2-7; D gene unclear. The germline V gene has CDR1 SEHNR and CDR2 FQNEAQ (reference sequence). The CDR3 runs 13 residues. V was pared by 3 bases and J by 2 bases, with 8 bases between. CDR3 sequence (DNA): TGTGCCAGCAGCTTTCCATCAACCTACGAGCAGTACTTC. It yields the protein CASSFPSTYEQYF.

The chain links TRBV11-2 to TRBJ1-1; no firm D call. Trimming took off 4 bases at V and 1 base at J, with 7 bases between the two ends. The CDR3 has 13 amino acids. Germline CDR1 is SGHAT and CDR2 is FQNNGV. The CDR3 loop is CASSWVANTEAFF. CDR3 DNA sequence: TGTGCCAGCAGCTGGGTGGCGAACACTGAAGCTTTCTTT.

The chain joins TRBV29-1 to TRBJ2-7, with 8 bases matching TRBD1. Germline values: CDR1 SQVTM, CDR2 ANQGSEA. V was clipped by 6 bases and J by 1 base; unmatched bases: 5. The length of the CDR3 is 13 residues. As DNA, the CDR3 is TGCAGCGTGCAGGGGGCGAGGTCCTACGAGCAGTACTTC. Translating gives CSVQGARSYEQYF.

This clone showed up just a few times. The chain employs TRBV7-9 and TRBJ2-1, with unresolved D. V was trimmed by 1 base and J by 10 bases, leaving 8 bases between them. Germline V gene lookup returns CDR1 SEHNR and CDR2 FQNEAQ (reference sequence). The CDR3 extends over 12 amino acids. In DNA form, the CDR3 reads TGTGCCAGCAGCTTAGAGGGTAAGGAGCAGTTCTTC. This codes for CASSLEGKEQFF.

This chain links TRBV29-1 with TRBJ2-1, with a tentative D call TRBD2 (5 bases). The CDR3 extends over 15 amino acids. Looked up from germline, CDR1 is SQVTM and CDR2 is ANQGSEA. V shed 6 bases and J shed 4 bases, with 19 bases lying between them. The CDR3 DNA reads TGCAGCGTCCCGGCTAAGGACTGGCCGTACAATGAGCAGTTCTTC. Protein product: CSVPAKDWPYNEQFF.

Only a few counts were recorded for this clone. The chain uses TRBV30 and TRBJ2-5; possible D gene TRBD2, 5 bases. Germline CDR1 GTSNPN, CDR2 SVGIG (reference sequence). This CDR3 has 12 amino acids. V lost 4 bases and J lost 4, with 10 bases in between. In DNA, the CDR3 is TGTGCCTGGAATAGTGCGGGAGAGACCCAGTACTTC. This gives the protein CAWNSAGETQYF.

DNA of the CDR3: TGTGCCAGCAGCTTGGGCGGACAGGGGCGGAATGAGCAGTTCTTC. Protein: CASSLGGQGRNEQFF. The chain combines TRBV7-9 with TRBJ2-1, with 9 bases aligning to TRBD1. The CDR3 covers 15 residues. V trimming: 3 bases; J trimming: 7 bases; junction bases outside the gene matches: 7. The V gene's germline CDR1 is SEHNR and CDR2 FQNEAQ (reference sequence).